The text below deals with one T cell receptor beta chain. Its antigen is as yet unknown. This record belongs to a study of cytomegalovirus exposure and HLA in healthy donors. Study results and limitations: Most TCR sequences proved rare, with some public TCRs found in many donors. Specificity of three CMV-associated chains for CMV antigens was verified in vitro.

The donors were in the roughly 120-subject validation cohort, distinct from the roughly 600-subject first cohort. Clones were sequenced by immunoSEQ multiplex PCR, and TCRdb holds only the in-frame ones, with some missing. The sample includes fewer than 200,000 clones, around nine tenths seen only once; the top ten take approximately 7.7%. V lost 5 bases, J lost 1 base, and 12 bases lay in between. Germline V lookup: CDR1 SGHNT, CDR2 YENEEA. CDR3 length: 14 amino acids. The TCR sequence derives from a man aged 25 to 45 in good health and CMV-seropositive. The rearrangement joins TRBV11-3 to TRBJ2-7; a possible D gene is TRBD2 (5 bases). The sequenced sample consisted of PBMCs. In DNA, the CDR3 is TGTGCCAGCAGCAGAACCGGGATGTCCTACGAGCAGTACTTC. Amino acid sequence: CASSRTGMSYEQYF.